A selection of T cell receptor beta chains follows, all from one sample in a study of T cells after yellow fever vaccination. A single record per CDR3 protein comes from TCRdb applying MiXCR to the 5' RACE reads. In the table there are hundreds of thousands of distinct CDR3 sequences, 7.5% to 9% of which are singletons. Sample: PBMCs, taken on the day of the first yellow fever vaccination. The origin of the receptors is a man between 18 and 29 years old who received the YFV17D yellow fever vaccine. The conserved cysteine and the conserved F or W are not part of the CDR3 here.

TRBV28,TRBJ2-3,ASSSPASGGTDTQY
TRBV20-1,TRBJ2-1,SALAQVPDEQF
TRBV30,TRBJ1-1,AWSIGSGTEAF
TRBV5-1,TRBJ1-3,ASSPDRQGDSGNTIY
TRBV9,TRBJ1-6,ASSVEDRPRYNSPLH
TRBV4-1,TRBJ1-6,ASSQERRGNSPLH
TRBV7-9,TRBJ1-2,ASSGAGFSYGYT
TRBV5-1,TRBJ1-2,ASSGDARSGVFHYGYT
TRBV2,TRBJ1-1,ASRWGTVNTEAF
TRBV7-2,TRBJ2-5,ASSTQGKETQY
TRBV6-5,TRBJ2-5,ASSSLAGGRPETQY
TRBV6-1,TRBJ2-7,ASSEFGSSYEQY
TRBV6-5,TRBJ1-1,ASSYSKWGTEAF
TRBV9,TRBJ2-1,ASSAPLTGNEQF
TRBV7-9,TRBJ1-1,ASSTRQGRDTEAF
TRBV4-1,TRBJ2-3,ASNQPQSTDTQY
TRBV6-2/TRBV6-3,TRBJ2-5,ASSRTGPGAQY
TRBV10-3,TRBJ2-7,AIGGRGQEEQY
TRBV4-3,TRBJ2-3,ASSQGRRARGLTDTQY
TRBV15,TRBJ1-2,ATSRGGGYT
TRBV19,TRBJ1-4,ASSRDIGEKLF
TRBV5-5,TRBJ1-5,ASGPGEPGNQPQH
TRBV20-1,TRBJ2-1,SANGLAGGLNEQF
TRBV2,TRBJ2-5,ASKKQGTKPGNGRTQY
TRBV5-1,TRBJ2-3,ASSLWLAGGTDTQY
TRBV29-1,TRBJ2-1,SVEEVGVGEQF
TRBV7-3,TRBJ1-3,ASSPGPRSGNTIY
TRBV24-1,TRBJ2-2,ATSDSKGANTGELF
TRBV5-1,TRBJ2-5,ASSSVFSETQY
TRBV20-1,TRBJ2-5,SATNLQRPLETQY
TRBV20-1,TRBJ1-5,SASNLDQPQH
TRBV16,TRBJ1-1,ASSQASGLGAF
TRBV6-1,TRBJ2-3,ASRDRSTDTQY
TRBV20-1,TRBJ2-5,SARATDRGKETQY
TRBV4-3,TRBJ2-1,ASSQDPSGGRNEQF
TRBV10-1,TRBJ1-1,ASSESGFPAF
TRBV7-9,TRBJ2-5,ASSFNPQETQY
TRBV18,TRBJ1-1,ASSPMETTEAF
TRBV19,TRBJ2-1,ASSPERTSGGGDEQF
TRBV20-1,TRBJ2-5,SARDLRGEETQY
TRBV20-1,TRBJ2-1,SARRQGIGEQF
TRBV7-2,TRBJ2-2,ASSQQVANTGELF
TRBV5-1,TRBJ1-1,ASSLQDLSTEAF
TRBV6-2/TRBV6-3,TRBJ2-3,ASSYSPLAGGPGVERRTDTQY
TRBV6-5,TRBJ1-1,AVSMNTEAF
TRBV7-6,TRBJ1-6,ASSELPESFGYNSPLH
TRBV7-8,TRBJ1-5,ASSLDWSNQPQH
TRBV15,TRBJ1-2,ATSIEGLSGYT
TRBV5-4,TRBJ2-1,ASSPRDRDDNEQF
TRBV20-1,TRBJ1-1,SARIGSQAF
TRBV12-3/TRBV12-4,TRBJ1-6,ASSSRTGPNSPLH
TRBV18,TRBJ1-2,ASSPPGSGKAYGYT
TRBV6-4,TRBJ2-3,ASSRESTDTQY